These 4 T cell receptor beta chains originate from one sample sequenced in a study of T cells and Merkel cell carcinoma outcomes. Assay: immunoSEQ multiplex PCR; the TCRdb copy retains only in-frame clones and omits some. Here the sample spans roughly 15,000 clones, 81% being singletons. The sequencing input was tumor tissue from Merkel cell carcinoma. The source is a human donor with Merkel cell carcinoma.

The chain is built from TRBV5-5 and TRBJ2-7, with a tentative D call TRBD2 (5 bases). CDR1 and CDR2 from the germline V gene are SGHKS and YYEKEE (reference sequence). The CDR3 covers 15 residues. V was pared by 0 bases and J by 7 bases, with 17 bases between. The CDR3 is CASSLGAREIREQYF. The CDR3 region has the DNA TGTGCCAGCAGCTTGGGCGCTAGGGAGATACGAGAGCAGTACTTC. Complete variable domain (other parts from reference TRBV5-5 and TRBJ2-7): DAGVTQSPTHLIKTRGQQVTLRCSPISGHKSVSWYQQVLGQGPQFIFQYYEKEERGRGNFPDRFSARQFPNYSSELNVNALLLGDSALYLCASSLGAREIREQYFGPGTRLTVT.

As regards this clone: In the same sample, other DNA sequences code for this CDR3. The V and J genes are TRBV7-9 and TRBJ2-6; 7 nucleotides agree with TRBD1. The CDR3 consists of 17 residues. The J segment lost 3 bases and the V segment lost 0 bases, leaving 5 bases of the junction unmatched. CDR1 and CDR2 (germline): SEHNR, FQNEAQ (reference sequence). The CDR3 is CASSLATGLGGANVLTF. DNA of the CDR3: TGTGCCAGCAGCTTAGCGACAGGGCTTGGTGGGGCCAACGTCCTGACTTTC.

V and J are TRBV7-9 and TRBJ1-5; D remains unclear. V was clipped by 7 bases and J by 4 bases, with 14 bases between them. Germline CDR1 is SEHNR and CDR2 is FQNEAQ (reference sequence). The CDR3 spans 14 residues. As DNA, the CDR3 is TGTGCCAGCACCCGAACTGACGGGAATCAGCCCCAGCATTTT. It codes for CASTRTDGNQPQHF.

This chain uses TRBV27 with TRBJ2-6; D is ambiguous. CDR3 length: 17 residues. With 6 bases removed from V and 0 bases from J, the gap between germline ends came to 15 bases. Germline CDR1 is MNHEY and CDR2 is SMNVEV (reference sequence). The CDR3 spells CASSQSGPDSGANVLTF. The CDR3 DNA follows: TGTGCCAGCAGCCAGTCCGGGCCCGACTCTGGGGCCAACGTCCTGACTTTC.